These 11 T cell receptor beta chains originate from one sample sequenced in a study of T cells in Graves' hyperthyroidism and ophthalmopathy. The investigators amplified TCR beta CDR3 regions from RNA transcripts. The primer set for the first-round RT-PCR of the TCR CDR3 was HTBI. TCRdb reprocessed the multiplex PCR reads via MiXCR and lists one record per CDR3 protein. The sample consists of some 550,000 distinct CDR3 sequences, around 20% of them appearing once. Sequencing was carried out using blood. The source of these receptors is a young man with Graves' hyperthyroidism.

This clonotype was picked up many times. The chain uses TRBV24-1 and TRBJ2-2; 8 nucleotides match TRBD1. Per the germline V gene, CDR1 is KGHDR and CDR2 is SFDVKD. The CDR3 spans 20 residues. J was trimmed by 4 bases and V by 0 bases; bases with no gene match: 15. The CDR3 region has the DNA TGTGCCACCAGTGATTTGCCACTGCTGCCGGGACAGGCCTTCACCGGGGAGCTGTTTTTT. Translated: CATSDLPLLPGQAFTGELFF.

The sample holds many counts of this clonotype. The rearrangement links TRBV6-6 to TRBJ1-2; unclear D gene. This CDR3 contains 18 residues. Trimming took 6 bases from V and 1 from J, leaving 24 bases between them. CDR1 MNHNY and CDR2 SVGAGI come from the germline V gene (reference sequence). The CDR3 bases are TGTGCCAGCAGCGGAACCCCCTTCCGGTCCGCACTTAACTATGGCTACACCTTC. This encodes CASSGTPFRSALNYGYTF.

This clonotype was detected ten times or more. This chain links TRBV6-2 or TRBV6-3 with TRBJ2-5, with TRBD2 matching 7 bases. The J segment lost 1 base and the V segment lost 6 bases, leaving 11 bases of the junction unmatched. CDR1 MNHEY and CDR2 SVGEGT come from the germline V gene. The CDR3 totals 16 residues. The CDR3 sequence: CASRSGGLKTQETQYF. The CDR3 bases are TGTGCCAGCAGGTCGGGGGGACTAAAAACCCAAGAGACCCAGTACTTC.

This clonotype was counted ten times or more. The chain combines TRBV13 with TRBJ2-5; the D gene could be TRBD1 or TRBD2 (5 bases each). The germline V gene has CDR1 PRHDT and CDR2 FYEKMQ (reference sequence). The V gene lost 4 bases and the J gene lost 4 bases, with 13 bases spanning the gap. CDR3 length: 14 residues. CDR3 in amino acids: CASSYRDPGETQYF. Written as DNA, the CDR3 is TGTGCCAGCAGCTACCGGGACCCTGGAGAGACCCAGTACTTC. The whole variable domain, filled in from reference TRBV13 and TRBJ2-5, reads AAGVIQSPRHLIKEKRETATLKCYPIPRHDTVYWYQQGPGQDPQFLISFYEKMQSDKGSIPDRFSAQQFSDYHSELNMSSLELGDSALYFCASSYRDPGETQYFGPGTRLLVL.

The table lists this clonotype with many counts. This sequence joins TRBV27 and TRBJ2-2, with D maybe TRBD1 (6 bases). Per germline, CDR1 MNHEY and CDR2 SMNVEV (reference sequence). The CDR3 spans 16 residues. Trimming stripped 4 bases from V and 0 bases from J, with 12 bases between. CDR3 protein: CASSSYRDANTGELFF. The CDR3, as DNA: TGTGCCAGCAGTTCCTACAGGGACGCGAACACCGGGGAGCTGTTTTTT.

The gene calls are TRBV9 and TRBJ1-1; D is unresolved. The V gene lost 0 bases and the J gene lost 4 bases, with 10 bases spanning the gap. Germline V lookup: CDR1 SGDLS, CDR2 YYNGEE. The CDR3 loop spans 14 amino acids. This chain's CDR3 is CASSVDPLGTEAFF. The CDR3 nucleotides are TGTGCCAGCAGCGTAGACCCCTTAGGCACTGAAGCTTTCTTT.

In its sample, this clonotype was seen many times. The chain recombines TRBV5-1 with TRBJ2-7; D not certain. The CDR3 extends over 13 amino acids. The V gene lost 2 bases and the J gene lost 6 bases, with 12 bases spanning the gap. In germline, CDR1 is SGHRS, CDR2 YFSETQ. CDR3 in DNA: TGCGCCAGCAGCTTTGGCAGTACCTCCGAGCAGTACTTC. Its protein is CASSFGSTSEQYF. Based on the CDR3 plus reference TRBV5-1 and TRBJ2-7, the full variable domain is KAGVTQTPRYLIKTRGQQVTLSCSPISGHRSVSWYQQTPGQGLQFLFEYFSETQRNKGNFPGRFSGRQFSNSRSEMNVSTLELGDSALYLCASSFGSTSEQYFGPGTRLTVT.

This chain links TRBV15 with TRBJ1-1; D gene ambiguous. This CDR3 spans 14 amino acids. Trimming cost V 5 bases and J 3 bases, with 13 bases left between them. Germline loops: CDR1 LNHNV, CDR2 YYDKDF (reference sequence). DNA of the CDR3: TGTGCCACCAGCGGCAGGAAGACGTACACTGAAGCTTTCTTT. Translation: CATSGRKTYTEAFF.

This clonotype showed up just a few times. This chain connects TRBV28 to TRBJ2-7; possible D gene TRBD2, 5 bases. This CDR3 has 14 residues. Germline V gene lookup returns CDR1 MDHEN and CDR2 SYDVKM. Trimming cost V 4 bases and J 3 bases, with 13 bases left between them. The CDR3 is CASSSLLGVYEQYF. The CDR3 DNA sequence: TGTGCCAGCAGTTCACTCCTCGGGGTCTACGAGCAGTACTTC. Supplemented by reference TRBV28 and TRBJ2-7, the full variable domain reads DVKVTQSSRYLVKRTGEKVFLECVQDMDHENMFWYRQDPGLGLRLIYFSYDVKMKEKGDIPEGYSVSREKKERFSLILESASTNQTSMYLCASSSLLGVYEQYFGPGTRLTVT.

This clonotype showed up many times. The chain has TRBV14 and TRBJ2-5, with TRBD2 as a possible D gene (5 bases). The length of the CDR3 is 12 residues. The V gene lost 4 bases and the J gene lost 8 bases, with 11 bases spanning the gap. In germline, CDR1 is SGHDN, CDR2 FVKESK. The CDR3 region is CASSPGESTQYF. The DNA for the CDR3 is TGTGCCAGCAGCCCCGGGGAGAGCACCCAGTACTTC. Using reference TRBV14 and TRBJ2-5 for the parts outside the CDR3, the full variable domain is EAGVTQFPSHSVIEKGQTVTLRCDPISGHDNLYWYRRVMGKEIKFLLHFVKESKQDESGMPNNRFLAERTGGTYSTLKVQPAELEDSGVYFCASSPGESTQYFGPGTRLLVL.

In this sample, this clonotype turned up many times. This chain connects TRBV10-1 to TRBJ1-1; D is undetermined. Trimming cost V 2 bases and J 2 bases, with 6 bases left between them. CDR1 is WNHNN, CDR2 SYGVQD, per germline (reference sequence). The CDR3 has 13 amino acids. CDR3 in amino acids: CASSEEINTEAFF. The DNA for the CDR3 is TGCGCCAGCAGTGAGGAGATAAACACTGAAGCTTTCTTT.